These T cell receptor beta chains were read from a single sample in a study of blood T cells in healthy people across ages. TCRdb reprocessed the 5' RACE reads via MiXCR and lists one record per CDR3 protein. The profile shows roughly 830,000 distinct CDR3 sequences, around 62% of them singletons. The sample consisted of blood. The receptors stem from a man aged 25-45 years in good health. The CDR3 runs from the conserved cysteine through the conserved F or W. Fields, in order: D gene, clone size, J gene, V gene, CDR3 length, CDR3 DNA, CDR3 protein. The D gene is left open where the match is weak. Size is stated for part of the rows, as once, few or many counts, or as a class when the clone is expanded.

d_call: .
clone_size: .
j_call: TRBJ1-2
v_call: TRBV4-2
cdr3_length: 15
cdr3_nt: TGTGCCAGCAGCCAAGAGGCCAGGGAACGAGCTGGCTACACCTTC
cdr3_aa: CASSQEARERAGYTF

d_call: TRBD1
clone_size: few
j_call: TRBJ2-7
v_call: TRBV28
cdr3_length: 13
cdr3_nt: TGTGCCAGCAGGTTGACAGGGGCCCACGAGCAGTACTTC
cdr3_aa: CASRLTGAHEQYF

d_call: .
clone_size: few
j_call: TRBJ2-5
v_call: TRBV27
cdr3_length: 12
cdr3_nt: TGTGCCAGCAGTTTATCGAGGGCCCACCAGTACTTC
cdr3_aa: CASSLSRAHQYF

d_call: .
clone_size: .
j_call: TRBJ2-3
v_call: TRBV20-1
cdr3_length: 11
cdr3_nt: TGCAGTGCCCCGGGCTGGGATACGCAGTATTTT
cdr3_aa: CSAPGWDTQYF

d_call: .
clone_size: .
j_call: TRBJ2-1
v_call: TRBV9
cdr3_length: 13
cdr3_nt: TGTGCCAGCAGCAGAGAGGGGCAAACCGAGCAGTTCTTC
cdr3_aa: CASSREGQTEQFF

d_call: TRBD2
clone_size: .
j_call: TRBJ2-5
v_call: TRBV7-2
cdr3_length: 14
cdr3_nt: TGTGCCAGCAGCTTAAAGCGGGGTGGGCAGACCCAGTACTTC
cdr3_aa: CASSLKRGGQTQYF

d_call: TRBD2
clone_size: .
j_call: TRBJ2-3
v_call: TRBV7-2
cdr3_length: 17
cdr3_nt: TGTGCCAGCAGCTCCCCTTCTGCGCGGGGGGGCACGGATACGCAGTATTTT
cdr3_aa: CASSSPSARGGTDTQYF

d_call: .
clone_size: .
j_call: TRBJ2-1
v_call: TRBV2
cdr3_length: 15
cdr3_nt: TGTGCCAGCAGTGAACGCAGGGCCGGGAACAATGAGCAGTTCTTC
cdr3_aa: CASSERRAGNNEQFF

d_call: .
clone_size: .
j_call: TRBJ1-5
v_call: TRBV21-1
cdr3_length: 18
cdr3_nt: TGTGCCAGCAGCAAAGCGCCGGGACAGGGTGGTCCAAATCAGCCCCAGCATTTT
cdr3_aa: CASSKAPGQGGPNQPQHF

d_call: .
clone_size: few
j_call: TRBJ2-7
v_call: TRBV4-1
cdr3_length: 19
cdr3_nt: TGCGCCAGCAGCCAAGAGGAGCGGAGAGGGTCTGACATCACCTACGAGCAGTACTTC
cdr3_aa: CASSQEERRGSDITYEQYF

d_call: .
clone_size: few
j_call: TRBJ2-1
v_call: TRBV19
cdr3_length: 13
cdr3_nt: TGTGCCAGTAATGCGAGGGTTTTGGATGAGCAGTTCTTC
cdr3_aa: CASNARVLDEQFF

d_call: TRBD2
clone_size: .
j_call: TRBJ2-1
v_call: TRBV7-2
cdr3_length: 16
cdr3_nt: TGTGCCAGCAGCCCGTATAGCGGGGGGGCTCAAAATGAGCAGTTCTTC
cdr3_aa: CASSPYSGGAQNEQFF

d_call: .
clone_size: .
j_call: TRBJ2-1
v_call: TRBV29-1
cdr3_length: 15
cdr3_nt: TGCAGCGTTGATCCGGAGGACAGCTTTGACGATGAGCAGTTCTTC
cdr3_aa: CSVDPEDSFDDEQFF

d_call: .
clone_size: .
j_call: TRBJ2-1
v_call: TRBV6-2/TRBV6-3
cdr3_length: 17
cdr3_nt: TGTGCCAGCAGTTACGACGGGGGAACCTTTTCCTACAATGAGCAGTTCTTC
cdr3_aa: CASSYDGGTFSYNEQFF

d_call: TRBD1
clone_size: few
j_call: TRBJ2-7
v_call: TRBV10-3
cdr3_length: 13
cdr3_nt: TGTGCCACTACGGACAGGTCAGTCCACGAGCAGTACTTC
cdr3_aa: CATTDRSVHEQYF

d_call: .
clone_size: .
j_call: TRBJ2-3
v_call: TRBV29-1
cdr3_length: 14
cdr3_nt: TGCAGCGTTGAGAGTGGATTGGGCACAGATACGCAGTATTTT
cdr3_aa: CSVESGLGTDTQYF

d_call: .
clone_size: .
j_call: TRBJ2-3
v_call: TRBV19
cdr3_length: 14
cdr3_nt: TGTGCCAGTAGAGTGGGACTCAGCACAGATACGCAGTATTTT
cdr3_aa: CASRVGLSTDTQYF

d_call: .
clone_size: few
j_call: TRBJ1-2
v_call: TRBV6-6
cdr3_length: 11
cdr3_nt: TGTGCCACCCTCGAGGGGACGACCTACACCTTC
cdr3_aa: CATLEGTTYTF

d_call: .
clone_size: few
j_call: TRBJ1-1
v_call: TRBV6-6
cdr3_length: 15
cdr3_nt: TGTGCCAGCAGTTACTCGAATAGGGAGAGGGCTGAAGCTTTCTTT
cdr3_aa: CASSYSNRERAEAFF

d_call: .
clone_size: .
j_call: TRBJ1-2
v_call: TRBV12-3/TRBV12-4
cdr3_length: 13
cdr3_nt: TGTGCCAGCAGAGCGACAGGAAACTATGGCTACACCTTC
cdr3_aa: CASRATGNYGYTF

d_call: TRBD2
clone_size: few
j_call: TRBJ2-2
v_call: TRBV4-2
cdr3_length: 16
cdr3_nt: TGTGCCAGCAGACCGGGACTAGCGGTACTCACCGGGGAGCTGTTTTTT
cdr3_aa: CASRPGLAVLTGELFF

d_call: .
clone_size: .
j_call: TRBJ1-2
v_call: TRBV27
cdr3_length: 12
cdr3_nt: TGTGCCAGCAGTCTATACGGGCGCGGCTACACCTTC
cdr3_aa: CASSLYGRGYTF